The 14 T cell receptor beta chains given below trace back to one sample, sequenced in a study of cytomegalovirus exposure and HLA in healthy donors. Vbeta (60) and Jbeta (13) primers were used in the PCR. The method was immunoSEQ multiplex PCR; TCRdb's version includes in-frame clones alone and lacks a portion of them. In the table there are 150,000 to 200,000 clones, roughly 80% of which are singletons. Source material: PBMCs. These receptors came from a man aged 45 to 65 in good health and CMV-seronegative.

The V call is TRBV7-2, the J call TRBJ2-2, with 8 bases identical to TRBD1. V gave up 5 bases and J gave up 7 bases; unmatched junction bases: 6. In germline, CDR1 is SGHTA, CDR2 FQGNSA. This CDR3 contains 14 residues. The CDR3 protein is CASSLIRGHGELFF. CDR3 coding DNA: TGTGCCAGCAGCCTCATCAGGGGGCACGGGGAGCTGTTTTTT.

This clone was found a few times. The CDR3 loop reads CASREGRMDSPLHF. The CDR3 DNA reads as TGCGCCAGCAGGGAAGGGAGAATGGACTCACCCCTCCACTTT. The chain employs TRBV4-1 and TRBJ1-6; no clear D gene. The V and J ends lost 6 bases and 10 bases respectively, with 16 bases between them. Germline V gene data show CDR1 as MGHRA and CDR2 as YSYEKL. This CDR3 comprises 14 residues.

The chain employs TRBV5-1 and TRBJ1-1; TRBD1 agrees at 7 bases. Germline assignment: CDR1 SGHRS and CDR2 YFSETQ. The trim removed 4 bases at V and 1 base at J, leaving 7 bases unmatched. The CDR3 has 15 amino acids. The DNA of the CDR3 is TGCGCCAGCAGCCGTGACAGACAGGGGAACACTGAAGCTTTCTTT. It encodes CASSRDRQGNTEAFF.

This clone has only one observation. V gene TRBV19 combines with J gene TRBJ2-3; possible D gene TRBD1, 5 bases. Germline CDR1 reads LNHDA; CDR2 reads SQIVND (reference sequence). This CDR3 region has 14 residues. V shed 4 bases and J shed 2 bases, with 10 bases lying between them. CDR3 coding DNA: TGTGCCAGTAGTACAAAGGGGTTCACAGATACGCAGTATTTT. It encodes CASSTKGFTDTQYF.

The CDR3 spells CASSLVAGGINTGELFF. The DNA for the CDR3 is TGTGCCAGCAGCTTAGTGGCAGGGGGTATAAACACCGGGGAGCTGTTTTTT. This chain joins TRBV7-9 and TRBJ2-2; 7 bases map to TRBD1. The germline CDR1 and CDR2 sequences are SEHNR and FQNEAQ (reference sequence). This CDR3 comprises 17 residues. Unmatched junction bases numbered 7, after V lost 1 base and J lost 2 bases.

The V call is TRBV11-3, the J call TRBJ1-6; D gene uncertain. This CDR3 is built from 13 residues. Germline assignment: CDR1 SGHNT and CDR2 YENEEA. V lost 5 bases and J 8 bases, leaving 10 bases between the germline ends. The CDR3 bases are TGTGCCAGCAGCCTTATGCGGGATTCACCCCTCCACTTT. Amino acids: CASSLMRDSPLHF.

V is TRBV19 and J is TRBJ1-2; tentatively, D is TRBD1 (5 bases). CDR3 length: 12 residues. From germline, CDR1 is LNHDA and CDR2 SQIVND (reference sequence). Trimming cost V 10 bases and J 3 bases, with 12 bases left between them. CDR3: CATNGRDYGYTF. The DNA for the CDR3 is TGTGCCACGAACGGCAGGGACTATGGCTACACCTTC.

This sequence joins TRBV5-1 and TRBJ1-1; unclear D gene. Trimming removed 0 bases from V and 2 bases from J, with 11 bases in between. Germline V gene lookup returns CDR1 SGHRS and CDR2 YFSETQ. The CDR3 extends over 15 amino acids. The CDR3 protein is CASSLEAKLNTEAFF. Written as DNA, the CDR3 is TGCGCCAGCAGCTTGGAAGCGAAACTTAACACTGAAGCTTTCTTT.

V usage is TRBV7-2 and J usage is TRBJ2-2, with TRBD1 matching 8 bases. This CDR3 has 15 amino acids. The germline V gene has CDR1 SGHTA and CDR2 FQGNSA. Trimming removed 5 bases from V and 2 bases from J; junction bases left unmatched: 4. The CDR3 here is CASSLTGANTGELFF. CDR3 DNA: TGTGCCAGCAGCCTGACAGGGGCCAACACCGGGGAGCTGTTTTTT.

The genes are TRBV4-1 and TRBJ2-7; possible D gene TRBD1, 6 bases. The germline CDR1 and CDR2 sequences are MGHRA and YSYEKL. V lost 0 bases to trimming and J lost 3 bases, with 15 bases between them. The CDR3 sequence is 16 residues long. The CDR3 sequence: CASSQDLTQGNYEQYF. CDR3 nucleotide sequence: TGCGCCAGCAGCCAAGATCTAACGCAGGGGAACTACGAGCAGTACTTC.

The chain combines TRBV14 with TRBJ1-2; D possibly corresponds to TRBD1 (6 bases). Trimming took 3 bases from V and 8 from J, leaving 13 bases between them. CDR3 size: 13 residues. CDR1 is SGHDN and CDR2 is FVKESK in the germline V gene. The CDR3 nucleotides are TGTGCCAGCAGCCAGATCAGGGGTGGCGGCTACACCTTC. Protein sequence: CASSQIRGGGYTF.

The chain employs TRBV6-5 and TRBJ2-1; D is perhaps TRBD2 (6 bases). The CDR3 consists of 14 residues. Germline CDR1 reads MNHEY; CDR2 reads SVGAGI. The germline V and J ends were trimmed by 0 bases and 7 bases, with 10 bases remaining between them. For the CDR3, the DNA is TGTGCCAGCAGTTACTCGGGGGGTAGGAATGAGCAGTTCTTC. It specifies CASSYSGGRNEQFF.

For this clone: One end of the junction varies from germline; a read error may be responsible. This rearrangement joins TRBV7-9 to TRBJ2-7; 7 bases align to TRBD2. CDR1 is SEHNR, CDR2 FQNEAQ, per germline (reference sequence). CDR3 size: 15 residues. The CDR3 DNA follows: TGTTCCAGCAGTCTTAAAGCGGGATTTCCCTACGAGCAGTACTTC. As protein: CSSSLKAGFPYEQYF.

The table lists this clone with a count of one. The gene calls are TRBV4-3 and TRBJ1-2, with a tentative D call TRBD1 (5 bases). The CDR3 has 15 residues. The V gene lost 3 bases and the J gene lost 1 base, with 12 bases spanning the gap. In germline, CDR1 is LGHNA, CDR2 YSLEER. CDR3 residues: CASSQGGQFNYGYTF. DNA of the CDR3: TGCGCCAGCAGCCAGGGAGGACAATTTAACTATGGCTACACCTTC.